These 10 T cell receptor beta chains were all obtained from the same sample, sequenced in a study of control samples from healthy donors and cancer patients. Generated by immunoSEQ multiplex PCR, the TCRdb table keeps only in-frame clones and is missing some. The sample lists 150,000 to 200,000 clones; roughly 89% were seen once. Sequencing was carried out using blood. These receptors were collected from a woman younger than 45 in good health.

The chain is built from TRBV3-1 (or the pseudogene TRBV3-2) and TRBJ2-5; 7 nucleotides align to TRBD2. The CDR3 length is 17 residues. Unmatched junction bases numbered 12, after V lost 1 base and J lost 4 bases. Looked up from germline, CDR1 is LGHDT and CDR2 is YNNKEL (reference sequence). CDR3 nucleotides: TGTGCCAGCAGCCAAGGTATTTCGGGAGGTGGTGGAGAGACCCAGTACTTC. Encoded protein: CASSQGISGGGGETQYF.

The chain joins TRBV6-5 to TRBJ1-2, with TRBD1 identical over 7 bases. Germline V gene lookup returns CDR1 MNHEY and CDR2 SVGAGI. The CDR3 is made up of 15 amino acids. V dropped 6 bases and J dropped 5; count of bases not matched to a gene: 12. CDR3 DNA: TGTGCCAGCAGCCCCGACGGACAGGCCCCTTATGGCTACACCTTC. Residues: CASSPDGQAPYGYTF.

The CDR3 loop reads CAISDYETQYF. The CDR3 coding sequence is TGTGCCATCAGTGATTACGAGACCCAGTACTTC. The chain couples TRBV10-3 to TRBJ2-5; D call uncertain. Germline loops: CDR1 ENHRY, CDR2 SYGVKD. CDR3 length equals 11 residues. Trimming stripped 3 bases from V and 5 bases from J, with 4 bases between.

The rearrangement joins TRBV7-9 to TRBJ1-6; D might be TRBD1 (5 bases). The germline V gene has CDR1 SEHNR and CDR2 FQNEAQ (reference sequence). The CDR3 spans 15 residues. The V gene lost 2 bases and the J gene lost 7 bases, with 12 bases spanning the gap. The CDR3 nucleotides read TGTGCCAGCAGCTTAAGTTTCCAGGGAAATTCACCCCTCCACTTT. Translated: CASSLSFQGNSPLHF. Looking up the rest from reference TRBV7-9 and TRBJ1-6 gives the full variable domain: DTGVSQNPRHKITKRGQNVTFRCDPISEHNRLYWYRQTLGQGPEFLTYFQNEAQLEKSRLLSDRFSAERPKGSFSTLEIQRTEQGDSAMYLCASSLSFQGNSPLHFGNGTRLTVT.

The CDR3 region is CASSQGGSGANVLTF. Written as DNA, the CDR3 is TGCGCCAGCAGCCAAGGGGGCTCTGGGGCCAACGTCCTGACTTTC. This rearrangement joins TRBV4-1 to TRBJ2-6; D unresolved. Germline loops: CDR1 MGHRA, CDR2 YSYEKL. The CDR3 is 15 amino acids. With 1 base removed from V and 0 bases from J, the gap between germline ends came to 4 bases.

This chain connects TRBV30 to TRBJ2-3; D not certain. Germline CDR1 is GTSNPN and CDR2 is SVGIG (reference sequence). The ends were cut back, 1 base at V and 6 bases at J, with 8 bases in the middle. This CDR3 has 12 residues. The CDR3 reads CAWSEVEDTQYF. In DNA form, the CDR3 reads TGTGCCTGGAGTGAGGTGGAGGATACGCAGTATTTT.

This clone appeared once. The chain is built from TRBV5-1 and TRBJ2-1; 9 bases line up with TRBD2. After removal of 4 bases from V and 4 bases from J, the junction contained 6 bases not matched to a gene. Germline values: CDR1 SGHRS, CDR2 YFSETQ. The CDR3 loop spans 15 amino acids. The DNA for the CDR3 is TGCGCCAGCAGCCCAGGACTAGCGACTTACAATGAGCAGTTCTTC. Amino acid sequence: CASSPGLATYNEQFF.

J is TRBJ1-5 and V is TRBV6-2 or TRBV6-3; no reliable D call. CDR1 is MNHEY and CDR2 is SVGEGT in the germline V gene. The CDR3 consists of 14 residues. V was trimmed by 0 bases and J by 2 bases, leaving 5 bases between them. The CDR3 region is CASSYSGRNQPQHF. In nucleotides, the CDR3 is TGTGCCAGCAGTTACTCAGGACGCAATCAGCCCCAGCATTTT.

The chain joins TRBV28 to TRBJ1-4; tentatively, D is TRBD1 (5 bases). Trimming took 6 bases from V and 11 from J, leaving 13 bases between them. Germline V gene lookup returns CDR1 MDHEN and CDR2 SYDVKM. This CDR3 region has 12 residues. The CDR3 DNA sequence: TGTGCCAGCAGAGTCCAGGGTCTGAAACTGTTTTTT. This codes for CASRVQGLKLFF.

The rearrangement joins TRBV14 to TRBJ2-5; 7 bases line up with TRBD1. This CDR3 contains 13 residues. From germline, CDR1 is SGHDN and CDR2 FVKESK. With V trimmed by 6 bases and J by 2 bases, 3 bases remained unmatched. The CDR3 DNA follows: TGTGCCAGCAGTCGACAGGGACAAGAGACCCAGTACTTC. This codes for CASSRQGQETQYF.